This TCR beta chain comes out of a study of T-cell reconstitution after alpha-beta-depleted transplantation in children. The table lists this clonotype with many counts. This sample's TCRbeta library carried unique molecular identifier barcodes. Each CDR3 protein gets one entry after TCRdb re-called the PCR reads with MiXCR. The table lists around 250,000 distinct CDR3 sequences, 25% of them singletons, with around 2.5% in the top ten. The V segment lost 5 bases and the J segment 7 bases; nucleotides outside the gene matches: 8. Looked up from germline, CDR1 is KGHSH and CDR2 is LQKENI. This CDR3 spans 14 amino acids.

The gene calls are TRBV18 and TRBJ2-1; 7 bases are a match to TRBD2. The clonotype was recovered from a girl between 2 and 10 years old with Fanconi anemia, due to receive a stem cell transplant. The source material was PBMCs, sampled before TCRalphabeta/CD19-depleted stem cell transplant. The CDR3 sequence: CASSFSLAVNEQFF. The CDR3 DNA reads TGTGCCAGCTCATTCAGTCTAGCGGTGAATGAGCAGTTCTTC. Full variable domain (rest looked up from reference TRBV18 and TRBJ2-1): NAGVMQNPRHLVRRRGQEARLRCSPMKGHSHVYWYRQLPEEGLKFMVYLQKENIIDESGMPKERFSAEFPKEGPSILRIQQVVRGDSAAYFCASSFSLAVNEQFFGPGTRLTVL.